Sequencing of this TCR beta chain was carried out in a study of neurological immune-mediated disorders. J lost 6 bases, V lost 5 bases, and 9 bases had no gene match. The germline CDR1 and CDR2 sequences are DFQATT and SNEGSKA (reference sequence). The CDR3 has 13 residues. Study-level points and caveats: It was HTLV-1-associated myelopathy that showed the most TCR clonal expansion, while multiple sclerosis showed the least, falling below healthy controls.

The cDNA came from 5'RACE, which used 10-nucleotide random UMIs. Sequencing runs each yielded over 180 million TCR-beta sequences from 15-18 subjects. MiXCR, applied by TCRdb to the 5' RACE reads, yields one record per CDR3 protein. This sample has roughly 80,000 distinct CDR3 sequences, with about 9.3% found just once. This clonotype was seen repeatedly, ten times or more. No antigen is known for it. The group of healthy controls was made up of people who were blood bank volunteers in Maryland, USA. The sequencing input was PBMCs. This sequence was found in a man in his forties in good health. The chain carries TRBV20-1 and TRBJ2-7; 8 nucleotides line up with TRBD2. In DNA form, the CDR3 reads TGCAGTGCTTTTCCGGGACTAGGGCGCGAGCAGTACTTC. Protein: CSAFPGLGREQYF.